The rows below give T cell receptor beta chains drawn from one sample of a study of control samples from healthy donors and cancer patients. Only in-frame clones appear in the TCRdb table, and some are missing; sequencing was by immunoSEQ multiplex PCR. This sample carries 350,000 to 450,000 clones, around nine tenths of them seen once, and the ten largest clones take around 6.4%. The sequenced sample was PBMCs. These receptors were obtained from a man aged 35 to 55 with head and neck cancer. Both conserved end residues are part of each CDR3. A D gene is named only where the DNA matches it firmly. Expanded clones are given a class, and other clones once, few, many or no size at all.

v_call	d_call	clone_size	cdr3_length	j_call	cdr3_aa	cdr3_nt
TRBV7-8	.	.	15	TRBJ1-5	CASSLAGIRHQPQHF	TGTGCCAGCAGCTTAGCAGGCATACGCCATCAGCCCCAGCATTTT
TRBV30	TRBD1	.	14	TRBJ1-1	CAWGNRDRDTEAFF	TGTGCCTGGGGAAACCGGGACAGAGACACTGAAGCTTTCTTT
TRBV24-1	.	.	17	TRBJ1-4	CATSEAPARGKGEKLFF	TGTGCCACCAGTGAGGCCCCGGCGAGGGGGAAGGGTGAAAAACTGTTTTTT
TRBV7-9	TRBD1	.	14	TRBJ1-1	CASSWGQGYTEAFF	TGTGCCAGCAGCTGGGGACAGGGCTACACTGAAGCTTTCTTT
TRBV6-2/TRBV6-3	TRBD1	.	15	TRBJ2-5	CASSYEIQGGETQYF	TGTGCCAGCAGTTACGAGATACAGGGGGGCGAGACCCAGTACTTC
TRBV4-3	.	.	16	TRBJ1-4	CASSQDSRSSGEKLFF	TGCGCCAGCAGCCAAGATTCCAGGTCCTCAGGTGAAAAACTGTTTTTT
TRBV28	TRBD2	.	15	TRBJ2-7	CASRTSGRSSYEQYF	TGTGCCAGCAGGACTAGCGGGCGCAGCTCCTACGAGCAGTACTTC
TRBV27	TRBD1	.	16	TRBJ1-1	CASSFQTGGMNTEAFF	TGTGCCAGCAGTTTCCAGACAGGGGGCATGAACACTGAAGCTTTCTTT
TRBV19	TRBD1	.	15	TRBJ2-1	CASSERGQGLYEQFF	TGTGCCAGCTCCGAAAGGGGACAGGGTCTCTATGAGCAGTTCTTC
TRBV6-1	.	.	13	TRBJ2-7	CASSEMQGYEQYF	TGTGCCAGCAGTGAAATGCAGGGTTACGAGCAGTACTTC
TRBV5-6	.	.	16	TRBJ2-3	CASRGRGGGGTDTQYF	TGTGCCAGCAGGGGCAGGGGTGGCGGCGGGACAGATACGCAGTATTTT
TRBV28	.	.	13	TRBJ1-2	CASSRGVDYGYTF	TGTGCCAGCAGTAGGGGGGTAGACTATGGCTACACCTTC
TRBV7-2	.	.	15	TRBJ1-1	CASSPMDLGRTEAFF	TGTGCCAGCAGCCCTATGGACCTAGGTCGAACTGAAGCTTTCTTT
TRBV5-1	TRBD1	.	15	TRBJ2-5	CASSLSWTGQETQYF	TGCGCCAGCAGCTTGTCTTGGACAGGACAAGAGACCCAGTACTTC
TRBV7-9	.	.	14	TRBJ2-3	CASSLARNFDTQYF	TGTGCCAGCAGCTTAGCTAGGAATTTTGATACGCAGTATTTT
TRBV7-2	.	.	14	TRBJ1-2	CASSLSGGSYGYTF	TGTGCCAGCAGCTTATCGGGCGGATCCTATGGCTACACCTTC
TRBV27	.	.	15	TRBJ1-2	CASSSVGGANYGYTF	TGTGCCAGCAGTTCCGTGGGGGGTGCTAACTATGGCTACACCTTC
TRBV19	TRBD2	.	15	TRBJ2-1	CASSNLAGVYNEQFF	TGTGCCAGTAGTAATTTAGCGGGAGTATACAATGAGCAGTTCTTC
TRBV14	.	.	17	TRBJ2-7	CASSQPPGQGHSYEQYF	TGTGCCAGCAGCCAGCCCCCGGGGCAGGGGCACTCCTACGAGCAGTACTTC
TRBV7-9	.	.	15	TRBJ2-5	CASSLAQGHQETQYF	TGTGCCAGCAGCTTAGCGCAGGGACATCAAGAGACCCAGTACTTC
TRBV5-1	.	.	14	TRBJ1-1	CASYQRGAGTEAFF	TGCGCCAGCTACCAAAGAGGGGCAGGAACTGAAGCTTTCTTT
TRBV5-6	.	once	15	TRBJ1-5	CASSPKSKGGQPQHF	TGTGCCAGCAGCCCAAAGAGTAAGGGGGGTCAGCCCCAGCATTTT
TRBV6-5	.	.	15	TRBJ1-6	CASSTPQNSNSPLHF	TGTGCCAGCAGTACACCCCAGAACTCTAATTCACCCCTCCACTTT
TRBV6-2/TRBV6-3	TRBD1	.	17	TRBJ2-1	CASSYAIGTGLSNEQFF	TGTGCCAGCAGTTATGCAATCGGGACAGGCCTAAGTAATGAGCAGTTCTTC
TRBV24-1	.	.	17	TRBJ2-2	CATSDAPARELSGELFF	TGTGCCACCAGTGATGCGCCGGCGCGGGAACTTTCCGGGGAGCTGTTTTTT
TRBV3-1/TRBV3-2	.	few	12	TRBJ1-1	CASSQWDTEAFF	TGTGCCAGCAGCCAATGGGACACTGAAGCTTTCTTT
TRBV6-1	TRBD2	.	16	TRBJ2-1	CASIDLAGVTYNEQFF	TGTGCCAGCATTGATTTAGCGGGAGTGACCTACAATGAGCAGTTCTTC
TRBV9	.	.	12	TRBJ2-7	CASSPSGYEQYF	TGTGCCAGCAGCCCATCAGGCTACGAGCAGTACTTC
TRBV28	.	once	16	TRBJ2-2	CASTPPGRANTGELFF	TGTGCCAGCACTCCCCCGGGACGCGCGAACACCGGGGAGCTGTTTTTT
TRBV6-5	.	.	16	TRBJ2-7	CASSFGIRGSSYEQYF	TGTGCCAGCAGTTTTGGAATAAGGGGGAGCTCCTACGAGCAGTACTTC
TRBV7-2	.	once	14	TRBJ2-7	CASSYRRGSYEQYF	TGTGCCAGCAGCTACCGGAGGGGCTCCTACGAGCAGTACTTC
TRBV29-1	.	.	11	TRBJ1-1	CSVESEGEAFF	TGCAGCGTTGAAAGCGAGGGGGAAGCTTTCTTT
TRBV3-1/TRBV3-2	TRBD1	.	18	TRBJ1-1	CASSRVAGTGSVNTEAFF	TGTGCCAGCAGCCGAGTGGCGGGGACAGGGTCTGTGAACACTGAAGCTTTCTTT
TRBV4-3	TRBD1	.	16	TRBJ2-7	CASSQDWGTGYYEQYF	TGCGCCAGCAGCCAAGATTGGGGGACAGGATACTACGAGCAGTACTTC
TRBV7-9	.	.	13	TRBJ1-1	CASSLNRYTEAFF	TGTGCCAGCAGCCTAAACAGGTACACTGAAGCTTTCTTT
TRBV7-2	.	.	12	TRBJ2-7	CASSFGQYEQYF	TGTGCCAGCAGCTTCGGGCAGTACGAGCAGTACTTC
TRBV6-1	.	many	14	TRBJ2-3	CASSEAQGPDTQYF	TGTGCCAGCAGTGAAGCGCAGGGGCCAGATACGCAGTATTTT